The clone carrying this TCR beta chain has at least ten counts. No antigen is known for it. The data belong to a study of Graves' ophthalmopathy and Graves' hyperthyroidism. Stable hyperthyroidism referred to disease that showed no ophthalmopathy within 18 months of follow-up. V lost 6 bases to trimming and J lost 7 bases; unmatched junction nucleotides: 7. CDR3 size: 13 residues. Study results and limitations: Ophthalmopathy cases were distinguished from stable hyperthyroidism by a 13-signature model, reaching about 90% sensitivity and around 83% specificity. This model predicted ophthalmopathy progression (sensitivity around 71%, specificity 72.22%).

RNA served as the template for amplifying TCR beta CDR3 regions. In the first round, RT-PCR was carried out with HTBI primers, and a multiplex PCR formed the second round. TCRdb fed the multiplex PCR reads into MiXCR, producing one record per CDR3 protein. The table includes about 380,000 distinct CDR3 sequences, just over 15% detected once. The gene calls are TRBV12-3 or TRBV12-4 and TRBJ2-7; TRBD1 aligns across 9 bases. The sample comprised peripheral blood. The receptor's source is a woman under 30 with stable Graves' hyperthyroidism. The CDR3 DNA reads TGTGCCAGCAGCCGTACAGGGGGCACGGAGCAGTACTTC. This translates into CASSRTGGTEQYF.